Sequencing of this T cell receptor (beta chain) was carried out in a study of molecular identifiers for immune sequencing clone quantification. V shed 6 bases and J shed 0 bases, with 15 bases lying between them. CDR1 is MNHNY, CDR2 SVGAGI, per germline (reference sequence). CDR3 size: 15 residues. Methods described previously were used for bulk TCR libraries, and listed TCR primers were applied. Via MiXCR, TCRdb re-called the PCR reads, giving one row per CDR3 protein. The profile shows 400,000 to 600,000 distinct CDR3 sequences, 20% to 25% of them singletons. Based on a CD8+CD4-CCR7+CD45RA+ profile, naive CD8 T cells were sorted.

The chain couples TRBV6-6 to TRBJ2-7, with D possibly TRBD2 on 7 matching bases. The sequenced sample consisted of naive CD8+ T cells from blood, with Jurkat cell RNA spiked in. Subset noted: FACS-sorted CD8+CD4-CCR7+CD45RA+ naive T cells. This clonotype originated in a human donor in good health. Some libraries in this study had Jurkat cell RNA spiked in. The CDR3 protein is CASRPRGAYSYEQYF. The CDR3 bases are TGTGCCAGCAGGCCCCGGGGGGCCTACTCCTACGAGCAGTACTTC.